What follows is one T cell receptor (beta chain) and its context. This entry comes from a study of cytomegalovirus exposure and HLA in healthy donors. PCR involved 60 Vbeta and 13 Jbeta primers. Method: immunoSEQ multiplex PCR; TCRdb's copy keeps in-frame clones and lacks some. There are more than 95,000 clones in the sample; about 80% occur only once, and approximately 1.7% lies in the top ten. The ends were cut back, 5 bases at V and 0 bases at J, with 11 bases in the middle. This CDR3 spans 15 amino acids. Looked up from germline, CDR1 is SGHTA and CDR2 is FQGNSA. Sequencing was carried out using PBMCs. The sequence was obtained from a woman between 35 and 50 years old in good health and CMV-seronegative. The chain recombines TRBV7-2 with TRBJ2-1; maybe TRBD2 (5 bases). The CDR3 bases are TGTGCCAGCAGCCTCTCGGGGAGCTCCTACAATGAGCAGTTCTTC. Protein product: CASSLSGSSYNEQFF. The whole variable domain, filled in from reference TRBV7-2 and TRBJ2-1, reads GAGVSQSPSNKVTEKGKDVELRCDPISGHTALYWYRQSLGQGLEFLIYFQGNSAPDKSGLPSDRFSAERTGGSVSTLTIQRTQQEDSAVYLCASSLSGSSYNEQFFGPGTRLTVL.